Listed here are 22 T cell receptor beta chains from one sample, sequenced in a study of blood T cell repertoires in COVID-19. Libraries were prepared by immunoSEQ multiplex PCR; TCRdb keeps only in-frame clonotypes and omits some of them. The sample holds more than 150,000 clones, approximately 87% seen once. Input material: peripheral blood. The receptors were gathered from a woman aged 70-85 years with acute or convalescent COVID-19.

CDR3 protein: CASSDRGRDTQYF. For the CDR3, the DNA is TGTGCCAGCAGTGACAGGGGCCGCGATACGCAGTATTTT. The chain combines TRBV2 with TRBJ2-3; possibly TRBD1 for D (6 bases). Germline CDR1 and CDR2: SNHLY and FYNNEI. V was trimmed by 3 bases and J by 6 bases, leaving 10 bases between them. The length of the CDR3 is 13 residues.

The CDR3, as DNA: TGTGCCAGCAGCTTACTGGGACAGCTGAACACTGAAGCTTTCTTT. Its protein is CASSLLGQLNTEAFF. The chain uses TRBV5-5 and TRBJ1-1; 7 bases are shared with TRBD1. The V segment lost 2 bases and the J segment 0 bases; nucleotides outside the gene matches: 4. Per the germline V gene, CDR1 is SGHKS and CDR2 is YYEKEE (reference sequence). The CDR3 sequence is 15 residues long.

This chain links TRBV12-3 or TRBV12-4 with TRBJ1-5; no clear D gene. V was clipped by 0 bases and J by 6 bases, with 6 bases between them. This CDR3 has 13 residues. CDR3: CASSLAGGQPQHF. CDR3 in DNA: TGTGCCAGCAGTTTAGCAGGAGGTCAGCCCCAGCATTTT.

This chain's CDR3 is CASSSRDRDPNGYTF. In DNA form, the CDR3 reads TGCGCCAGCAGCTCCCGGGACAGGGACCCGAATGGCTACACCTTC. The gene calls are TRBV5-1 and TRBJ1-2; 9 bases are shared with TRBD1. The V segment lost 3 bases and the J segment 6 bases; nucleotides outside the gene matches: 9. The CDR3 is 15 amino acids. Germline V CDR1 and CDR2: SGHRS, YFSETQ.

J is TRBJ1-2 and V is TRBV5-1; TRBD1 matches 9 bases. CDR1 and CDR2 from the germline V gene are SGHRS and YFSETQ. V lost 0 bases and J lost 6; bases outside the gene matches: 9. This CDR3 comprises 16 residues. For the CDR3, the DNA is TGCGCCAGCAGCTTGGTAGCCGGGACAGGGCTGAATGGCTACACCTTC. This sequence encodes CASSLVAGTGLNGYTF.

The rearrangement joins TRBV4-1 to TRBJ2-2, with D possibly being TRBD2 (6 bases). Germline lookup yields CDR1 MGHRA and CDR2 YSYEKL. Between the trimmed V and J ends, which lost 0 bases and 5 bases, there was a span of 13 bases. The CDR3 spans 16 residues. CDR3 sequence: CASSQEARTKTGELFF. For the CDR3, the DNA is TGCGCCAGCAGCCAAGAGGCGAGGACTAAGACCGGGGAGCTGTTTTTT.

The chain recombines TRBV5-1 with TRBJ1-6; 11 bases fit TRBD1. Germline V CDR1 and CDR2: SGHRS, YFSETQ. The CDR3 is made up of 14 amino acids. Trimming took 2 bases from V and 9 from J; bases not matched to a gene: 1. This CDR3 is CASSFGTGGSPLHF. CDR3 bases: TGCGCCAGCAGCTTCGGGACAGGGGGTTCACCCCTCCACTTT.

The chain combines TRBV7-9 with TRBJ2-1; weak D call: TRBD2 (6 bases). The CDR3 extends over 16 amino acids. Trimming left V 4 bases short and J 7 bases short, with 20 bases between. Germline CDR1 is SEHNR and CDR2 is FQNEAQ (reference sequence). CDR3 sequence: CASSYLPGPGRNEQFF. CDR3 in DNA: TGTGCCAGCAGCTACCTACCAGGACCGGGGAGGAATGAGCAGTTCTTC.

The V gene is TRBV6-2 or TRBV6-3, the J gene TRBJ1-2, with 9 bases fitting TRBD1. This CDR3 region has 16 residues. V lost 0 bases to trimming and J lost 3 bases; unmatched junction nucleotides: 5. Looked up from germline, CDR1 is MNHEY and CDR2 is SVGEGT. CDR3 DNA sequence: TGTGCCAGCAGTTACTCCTACCGGGACAGGGACTATGGCTACACCTTC. Protein: CASSYSYRDRDYGYTF.

The chain has TRBV18 and TRBJ2-5, with 12 positions matching TRBD2. The germline V gene has CDR1 KGHSH and CDR2 LQKENI. V lost 8 bases to trimming and J lost 4 bases; unmatched junction nucleotides: 5. The CDR3 totals 14 residues. The CDR3 sequence: CASTGLAGVETQYF. The CDR3 coding sequence is TGTGCCAGCACGGGACTAGCGGGTGTAGAGACCCAGTACTTC.

The V gene is TRBV9, the J gene TRBJ2-1; TRBD2 aligns across 8 bases. The V and J ends lost 6 bases and 4 bases, in that order; junction bases with no gene match: 6. The CDR3 extends over 14 amino acids. Germline lookup yields CDR1 SGDLS and CDR2 YYNGEE. The chain's CDR3 is CASNPGLDYNEQFF. The DNA of the CDR3 is TGTGCCAGCAACCCGGGACTAGATTACAATGAGCAGTTCTTC.

The rearrangement uses TRBV13 and TRBJ1-1; D may be TRBD1 (5 bases). Germline assignment: CDR1 PRHDT and CDR2 FYEKMQ (reference sequence). Trimming pared 0 bases from V and 3 bases from J, leaving 11 bases between. CDR3 size: 15 residues. CDR3 sequence (DNA): TGTGCCAGCAGCTTAGGCTTTGGGGCTTACACTGAAGCTTTCTTT. Translated, it gives CASSLGFGAYTEAFF.

The V gene is TRBV29-1, the J gene TRBJ2-7; weak D call: TRBD2 (7 bases). The CDR3 length is 15 residues. In germline, CDR1 is SQVTM, CDR2 ANQGSEA. V was shortened by 6 bases and J by 3 bases, with 21 bases between the two germline ends. DNA of the CDR3: TGCAGCGTAGGGGGGGGCAGGGGTAGTAACTACGAGCAGTACTTC. Its protein is CSVGGGRGSNYEQYF.

As DNA, the CDR3 is TGTGCCAGCAGTGTGTTCGGGACAGGGGGCCAGCCCCAGCATTTT. This gives the protein CASSVFGTGGQPQHF. V usage is TRBV2 and J usage is TRBJ1-5, with TRBD1 identical over 12 bases. Germline V gene sequence: CDR1 SNHLY, CDR2 FYNNEI. Unmatched junction bases numbered 5, after V lost 4 bases and J lost 7 bases. The CDR3 runs to 15 residues. The complete variable domain, with remaining parts taken from reference TRBV2 and TRBJ1-5, reads EPEVTQTPSHQVTQMGQEVILRCVPISNHLYFYWYRQILGQKVEFLVSFYNNEISEKSEIFDDQFSVERPDGSNFTLKIRSTKLEDSAMYFCASSVFGTGGQPQHFGDGTRLSIL.

This clone was recorded once. This chain joins TRBV7-9 and TRBJ1-5, with D possibly TRBD1 on 5 matching bases. This CDR3 contains 18 residues. CDR1 and CDR2 from the germline V gene are SEHNR and FQNEAQ (reference sequence). V lost 5 bases, J lost 0 bases, and 20 bases lay in between. The CDR3 nucleotides read TGTGCCAGCAGCCTTCCACTGGGTAGGGGAACTAGCAATCAGCCCCAGCATTTT. Its translation is CASSLPLGRGTSNQPQHF.

This rearrangement joins TRBV2 to TRBJ1-5, with 10 bases lining up with TRBD1. Germline V gene sequence: CDR1 SNHLY, CDR2 FYNNEI. This CDR3 contains 14 residues. The V and J ends lost 6 bases and 7 bases, in that order; junction bases with no gene match: 6. CDR3 in amino acids: CASRAGQGTQPQHF. For the CDR3, the DNA is TGTGCCAGCAGGGCGGGACAGGGGACGCAGCCCCAGCATTTT.

This chain connects TRBV19 to TRBJ2-1; 8 nucleotides align to TRBD2. The CDR3 has 13 amino acids. CDR1 is LNHDA and CDR2 is SQIVND in the germline V gene (reference sequence). The V and J ends lost 5 bases and 10 bases, in that order; junction bases with no gene match: 7. The CDR3 nucleotides read TGTGCCAGTAGTCACCGGACTAGCTGGGAGCAGTTCTTC. Amino acids: CASSHRTSWEQFF.

The J gene is TRBJ2-3, the V gene TRBV3-1 (or the pseudogene TRBV3-2); 10 bases are a match to TRBD2. V lost 5 bases and J lost 1; bases outside the gene matches: 9. CDR3 length: 17 residues. Looked up from germline, CDR1 is LGHDT and CDR2 is YNNKEL (reference sequence). CDR3: CASSKLAGKSRTDTQYF. CDR3 bases: TGTGCCAGCAGCAAACTAGCGGGGAAGAGTCGCACAGATACGCAGTATTTT.

This chain joins TRBV7-9 and TRBJ2-7; no clear D gene. The V end lost 5 bases, the J end lost 2 bases, and 10 bases lay between the germline ends. The CDR3 extends over 13 amino acids. Germline CDR1 is SEHNR and CDR2 is FQNEAQ (reference sequence). The CDR3 nucleotides are TGTGCCAGCAGCCCAACTGGTACCTACGAGCAGTACTTC. Protein product: CASSPTGTYEQYF.

The table lists this clone with a count of one. The chain is built from TRBV9 and TRBJ2-3; D perhaps matches TRBD2 (6 bases). The ends were cut back, 3 bases at V and 2 bases at J, with 13 bases in the middle. The CDR3 contains 15 residues. Germline CDR1 is SGDLS and CDR2 is YYNGEE. The CDR3 sequence is CASSAQTRLTDTQYF. The CDR3 coding sequence is TGTGCCAGCAGCGCTCAGACTAGACTCACAGATACGCAGTATTTT.

V gene TRBV28 combines with J gene TRBJ2-7; the D gene is possibly TRBD1 (6 bases). The CDR3 covers 15 residues. The V gene lost 3 bases and the J gene lost 3 bases, with 15 bases spanning the gap. CDR1 is MDHEN and CDR2 is SYDVKM in the germline V gene. This CDR3 is CASSFFQGFNYEQYF. CDR3 in DNA: TGTGCCAGCAGTTTTTTCCAGGGGTTTAACTACGAGCAGTACTTC.

The chain carries TRBV28 and TRBJ2-2; TRBD2 matches 11 bases. Germline CDR1 MDHEN, CDR2 SYDVKM. J lost 5 bases, V lost 6 bases, and 2 bases had no gene match. The CDR3 runs 14 residues. Here the CDR3 reads CASRLAGGTGELFF. As DNA, the CDR3 is TGTGCCAGCAGATTAGCGGGGGGGACCGGGGAGCTGTTTTTT.